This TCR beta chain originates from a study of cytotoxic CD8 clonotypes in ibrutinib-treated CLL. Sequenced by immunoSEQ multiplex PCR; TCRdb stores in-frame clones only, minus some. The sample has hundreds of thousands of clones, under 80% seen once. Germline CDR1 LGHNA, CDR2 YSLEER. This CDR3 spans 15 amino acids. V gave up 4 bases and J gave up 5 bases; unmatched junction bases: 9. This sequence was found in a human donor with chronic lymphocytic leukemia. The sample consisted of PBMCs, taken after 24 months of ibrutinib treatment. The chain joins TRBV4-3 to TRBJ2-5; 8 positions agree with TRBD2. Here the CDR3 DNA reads TGCGCCAGCAGCCCCTCCGGCGGGAGGCGGGAGACCCAGTACTTC. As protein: CASSPSGGRRETQYF.